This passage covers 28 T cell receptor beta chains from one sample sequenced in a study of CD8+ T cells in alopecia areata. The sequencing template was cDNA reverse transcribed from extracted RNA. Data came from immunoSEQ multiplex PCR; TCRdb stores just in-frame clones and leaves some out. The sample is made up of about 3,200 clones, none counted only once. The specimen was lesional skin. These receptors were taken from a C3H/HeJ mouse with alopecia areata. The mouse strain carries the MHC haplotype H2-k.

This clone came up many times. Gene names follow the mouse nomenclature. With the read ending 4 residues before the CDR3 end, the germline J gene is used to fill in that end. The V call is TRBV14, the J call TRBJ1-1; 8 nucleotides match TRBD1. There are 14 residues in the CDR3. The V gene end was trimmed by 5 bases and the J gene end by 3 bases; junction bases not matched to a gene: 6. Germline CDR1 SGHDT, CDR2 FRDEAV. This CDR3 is CASSSGTGHTEVFF. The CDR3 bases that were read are TGTGCCAGCAGCTCCGGGACAGGCCACACA. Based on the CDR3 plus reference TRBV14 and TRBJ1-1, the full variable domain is EAGVTQSPRYAVLQEGQAVSFWCDPISGHDTLYWYQQPRDQGPQLLVYFRDEAVIDNSQLPSDRFSAVRPKGTNSTLKIQSAKQGDTATYLCASSSGTGHTEVFFGKGTRLTVV.

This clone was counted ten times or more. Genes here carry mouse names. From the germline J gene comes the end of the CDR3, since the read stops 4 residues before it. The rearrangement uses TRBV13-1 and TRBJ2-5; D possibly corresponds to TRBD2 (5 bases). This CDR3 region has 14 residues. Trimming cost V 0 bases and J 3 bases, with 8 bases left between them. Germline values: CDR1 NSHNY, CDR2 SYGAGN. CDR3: CASSDALEQDTQYF. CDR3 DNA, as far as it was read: TGTGCCAGCAGTGATGCACTGGAACAAGAC.

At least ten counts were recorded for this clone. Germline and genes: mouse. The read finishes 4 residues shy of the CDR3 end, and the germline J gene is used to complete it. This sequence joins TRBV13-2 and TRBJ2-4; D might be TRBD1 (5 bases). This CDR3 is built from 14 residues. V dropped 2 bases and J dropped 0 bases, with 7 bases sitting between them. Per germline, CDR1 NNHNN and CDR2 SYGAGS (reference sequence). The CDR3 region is CASGEDTSQNTLYF. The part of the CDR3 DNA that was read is TGTGCCAGCGGTGAGGACACCAGTCAAAAC.

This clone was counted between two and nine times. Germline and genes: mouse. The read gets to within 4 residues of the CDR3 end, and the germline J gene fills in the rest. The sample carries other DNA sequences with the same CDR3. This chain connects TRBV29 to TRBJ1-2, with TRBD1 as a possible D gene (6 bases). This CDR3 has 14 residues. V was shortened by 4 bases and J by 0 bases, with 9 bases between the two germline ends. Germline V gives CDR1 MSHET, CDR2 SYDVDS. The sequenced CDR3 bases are TGTGCTAGCAGTTCCGGGACAACAAACTCC. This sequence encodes CASSSGTTNS. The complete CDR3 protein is CASSSGTTNSDYTF.

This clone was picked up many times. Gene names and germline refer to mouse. This CDR3 reads CASSFRDWGSQNTLYF. The sequenced part of the CDR3 DNA is TGTGCAAGCAGCTTCCGGGACTGGGGTAGTCAAAAC. The chain employs TRBV16 and TRBJ2-4; 10 bases agree with TRBD2. Sequencing ends 4 residues short of the CDR3 end; the germline J gene provides the rest. The CDR3 has 16 amino acids. CDR1 is SGHSA and CDR2 is FRNQAP in the germline V gene. V gave up 3 bases and J gave up 0 bases; unmatched junction bases: 3. Combining the CDR3 with reference TRBV16 and TRBJ2-4 gives the whole variable domain NAGVIQTPRHKVTGKGQEATLWCEPISGHSAVFWYRQTIVQGLEFLTYFRNQAPIDDSGMPKERFSAQMPNQSHSTLKIQSTQPQDSAVYLCASSFRDWGSQNTLYFGAGTRLSVL.

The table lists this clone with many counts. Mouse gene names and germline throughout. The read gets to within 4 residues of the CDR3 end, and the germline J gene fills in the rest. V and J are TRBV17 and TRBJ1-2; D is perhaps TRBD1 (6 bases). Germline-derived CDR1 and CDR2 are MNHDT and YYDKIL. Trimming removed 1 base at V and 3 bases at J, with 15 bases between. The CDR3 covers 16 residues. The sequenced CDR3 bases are TGTGCTAGCAGTAGAGCTGGGACATGGGTCCACTCC. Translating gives CASSRAGTWVHS. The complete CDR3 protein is CASSRAGTWVHSDYTF.

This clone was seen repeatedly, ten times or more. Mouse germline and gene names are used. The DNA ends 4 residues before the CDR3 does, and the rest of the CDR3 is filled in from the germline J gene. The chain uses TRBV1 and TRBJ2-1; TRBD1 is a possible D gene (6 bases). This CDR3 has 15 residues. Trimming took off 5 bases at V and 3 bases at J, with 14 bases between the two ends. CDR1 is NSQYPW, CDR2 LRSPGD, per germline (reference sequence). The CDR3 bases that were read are TGCACCTGCAGTTTCCGGGACACTTCCTATGCT. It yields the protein CTCSFRDTSYA. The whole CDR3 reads CTCSFRDTSYAEQFF. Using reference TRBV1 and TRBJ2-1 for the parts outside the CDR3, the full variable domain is VTLLEQNPRWRLVPRGQAVNLRCILKNSQYPWMSWYQQDLQKQLQWLFTLRSPGDKEVKSLPGADYLATRVTDTELRLQVANMSQGRTLYCTCSFRDTSYAEQFFGPGTRLTVL.

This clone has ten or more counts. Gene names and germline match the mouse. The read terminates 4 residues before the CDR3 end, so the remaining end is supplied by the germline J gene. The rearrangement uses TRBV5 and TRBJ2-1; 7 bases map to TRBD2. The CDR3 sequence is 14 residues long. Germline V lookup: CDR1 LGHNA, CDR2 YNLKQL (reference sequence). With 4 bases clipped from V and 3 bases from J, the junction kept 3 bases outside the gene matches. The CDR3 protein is CASSPGGGYAEQFF. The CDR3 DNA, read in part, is TGTGCCAGCAGCCCCGGGGGGGGCTATGCT.

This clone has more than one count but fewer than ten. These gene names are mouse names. Partial CDR3 DNA: TGTGCCTGGAGTCGGGACAGAAACACA. Amino acids: CAWSRDRNT. The CDR3 reads in full as CAWSRDRNTEVFF. The genes are TRBV31 and TRBJ1-1; 7 nucleotides agree with TRBD1. The DNA ends 4 residues before the CDR3 does, and the rest of the CDR3 is filled in from the germline J gene. J lost 1 base, V lost 1 base, and 0 bases had no gene match. The germline gives CDR1 GKSSPN, CDR2 SITVG. The CDR3 runs to 13 residues. The full variable domain, its missing parts supplied by reference TRBV31 and TRBJ1-1, is AQTIHQWPVAEIKAVGSPLSLGCTIKGKSSPNLYWYWQATGGTLQQLFYSITVGQVESVVQLNLSASRPKDDQFILSTEKLLLSHSGFYLCAWSRDRNTEVFFGKGTRLTVV.

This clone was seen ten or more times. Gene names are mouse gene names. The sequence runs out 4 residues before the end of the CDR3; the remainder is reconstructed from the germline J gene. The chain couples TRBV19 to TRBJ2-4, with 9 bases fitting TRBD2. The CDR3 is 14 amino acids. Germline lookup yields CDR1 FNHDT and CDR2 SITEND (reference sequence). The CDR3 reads CASSIGTGKNTLYF. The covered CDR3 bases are TGTGCCAGCAGTATCGGGACTGGGAAAAAC.

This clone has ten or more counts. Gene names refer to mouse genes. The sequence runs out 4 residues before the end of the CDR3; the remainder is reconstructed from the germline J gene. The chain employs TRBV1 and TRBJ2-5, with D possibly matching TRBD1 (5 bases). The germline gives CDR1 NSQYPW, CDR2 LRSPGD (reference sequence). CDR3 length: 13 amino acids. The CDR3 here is CTCSADHRDTQYF. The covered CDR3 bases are TGCACCTGCAGTGCAGATCACAGGGAC.

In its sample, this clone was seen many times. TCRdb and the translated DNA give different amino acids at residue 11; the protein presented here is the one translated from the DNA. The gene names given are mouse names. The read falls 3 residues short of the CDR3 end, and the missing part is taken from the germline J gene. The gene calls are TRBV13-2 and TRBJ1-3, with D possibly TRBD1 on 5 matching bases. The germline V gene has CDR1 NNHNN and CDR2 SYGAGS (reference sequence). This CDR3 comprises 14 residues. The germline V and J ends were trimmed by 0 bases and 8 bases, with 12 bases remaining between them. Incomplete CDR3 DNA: TGTGCCAGCGGTGATGCACCAGGGTTAGATACG. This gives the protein CASGDAPGLDT. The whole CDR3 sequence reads CASGDAPGLDTLYF.

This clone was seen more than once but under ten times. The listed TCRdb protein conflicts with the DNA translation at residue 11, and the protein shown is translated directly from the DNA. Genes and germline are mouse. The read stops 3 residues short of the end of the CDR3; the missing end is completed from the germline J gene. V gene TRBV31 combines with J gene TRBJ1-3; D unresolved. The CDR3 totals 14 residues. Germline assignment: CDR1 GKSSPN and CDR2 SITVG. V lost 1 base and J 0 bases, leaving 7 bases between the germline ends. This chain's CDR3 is CAWSPTYSGNTLYF. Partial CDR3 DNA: TGTGCCTGGAGTCCAACATATTCTGGAAATACG.

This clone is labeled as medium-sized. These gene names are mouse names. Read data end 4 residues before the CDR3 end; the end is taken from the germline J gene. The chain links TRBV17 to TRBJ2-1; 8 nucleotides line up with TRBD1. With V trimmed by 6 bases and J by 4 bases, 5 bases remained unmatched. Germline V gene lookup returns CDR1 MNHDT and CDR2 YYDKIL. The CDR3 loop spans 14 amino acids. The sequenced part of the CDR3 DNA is TGTGCTAGCAGCAGGACAGGGTGGTATGCT. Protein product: CASSRTGWYA. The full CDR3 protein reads CASSRTGWYAEQFF.

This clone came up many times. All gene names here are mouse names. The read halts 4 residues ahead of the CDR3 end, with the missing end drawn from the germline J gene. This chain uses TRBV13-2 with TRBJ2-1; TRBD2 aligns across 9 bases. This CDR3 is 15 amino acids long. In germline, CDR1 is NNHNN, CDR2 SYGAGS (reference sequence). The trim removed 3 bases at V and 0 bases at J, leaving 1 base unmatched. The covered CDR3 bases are TGTGCCAGCGGTGGACTGGGGGATAACTATGCT. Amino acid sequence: CASGGLGDNYA. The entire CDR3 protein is CASGGLGDNYAEQFF.

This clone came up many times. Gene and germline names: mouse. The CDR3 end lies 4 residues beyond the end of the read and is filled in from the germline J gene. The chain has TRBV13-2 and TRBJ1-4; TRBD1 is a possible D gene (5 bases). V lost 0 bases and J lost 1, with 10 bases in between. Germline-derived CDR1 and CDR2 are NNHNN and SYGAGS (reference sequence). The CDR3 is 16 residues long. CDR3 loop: CASGDARGGSNERLFF. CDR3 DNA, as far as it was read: TGTGCCAGCGGTGATGCTAGGGGAGGTTCCAACGAA.

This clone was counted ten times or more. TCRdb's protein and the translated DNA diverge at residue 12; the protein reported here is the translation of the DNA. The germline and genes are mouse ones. The DNA read from the CDR3 is TGTGCCAGCGGTGATCGGGCAGGGGTTAATTCGCCC. It specifies CASGDRAGVNSP. The entire CDR3 sequence reads CASGDRAGVNSPLYF. The chain carries TRBV13-2 and TRBJ1-6, with a possible D match to TRBD1 (6 bases). The CDR3 end lies 3 residues beyond the end of the read and is filled in from the germline J gene. TRBJ1-6 falls under the ORF class, with uncertain function. The V end lost 1 base, the J end lost 6 bases, and 11 bases lay between the germline ends. Germline CDR1 reads NNHNN; CDR2 reads SYGAGS (reference sequence). The CDR3 is 15 amino acids.

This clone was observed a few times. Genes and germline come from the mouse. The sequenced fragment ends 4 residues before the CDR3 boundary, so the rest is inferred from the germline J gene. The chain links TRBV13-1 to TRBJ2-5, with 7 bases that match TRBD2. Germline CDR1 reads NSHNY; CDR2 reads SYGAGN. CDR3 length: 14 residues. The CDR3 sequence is CASSDALGEDTQYF. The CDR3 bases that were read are TGTGCCAGCAGTGATGCTCTGGGGGAAGAC.

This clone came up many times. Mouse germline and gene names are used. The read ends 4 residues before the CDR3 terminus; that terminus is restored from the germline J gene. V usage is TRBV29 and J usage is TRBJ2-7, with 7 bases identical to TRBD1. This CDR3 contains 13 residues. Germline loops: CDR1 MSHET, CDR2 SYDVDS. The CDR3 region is CASSSRDSYEQYF. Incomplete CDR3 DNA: TGTGCTAGCAGTTCCCGGGACAGTTAT.

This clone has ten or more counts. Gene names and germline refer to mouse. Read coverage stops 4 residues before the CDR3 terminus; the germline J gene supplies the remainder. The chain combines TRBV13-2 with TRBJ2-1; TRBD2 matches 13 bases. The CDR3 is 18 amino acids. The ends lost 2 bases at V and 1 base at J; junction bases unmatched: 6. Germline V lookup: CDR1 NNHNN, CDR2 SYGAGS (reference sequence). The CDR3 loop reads CASGENRDWGGNYAEQFF. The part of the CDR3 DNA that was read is TGTGCCAGCGGTGAAAACCGGGACTGGGGGGGGAACTATGCT.

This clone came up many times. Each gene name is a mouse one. The part of the CDR3 DNA that was read is TGTGCTAGCAGTAGCGACAGGGGGGTCCAAGAC. Translation gives CASSSDRGVQD. The full CDR3 protein is CASSSDRGVQDTQYF. The gene calls are TRBV17 and TRBJ2-5; 9 nucleotides match TRBD1. The CDR3 extends 4 residues past the end of the read, so its final part is completed from the germline J gene. CDR3 length: 15 amino acids. The trim removed 3 bases at V and 2 bases at J, leaving 3 bases unmatched. Germline loops: CDR1 MNHDT, CDR2 YYDKIL.

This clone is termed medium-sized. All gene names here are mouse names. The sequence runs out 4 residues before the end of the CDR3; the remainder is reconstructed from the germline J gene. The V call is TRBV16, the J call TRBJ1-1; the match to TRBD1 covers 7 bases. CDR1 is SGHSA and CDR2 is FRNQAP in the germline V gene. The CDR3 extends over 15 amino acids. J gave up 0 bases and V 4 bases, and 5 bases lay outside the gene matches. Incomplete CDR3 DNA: TGTGCAAGCAGCTCCGGACAGGCTGCAAACACA. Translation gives CASSSGQAANT. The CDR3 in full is CASSSGQAANTEVFF.

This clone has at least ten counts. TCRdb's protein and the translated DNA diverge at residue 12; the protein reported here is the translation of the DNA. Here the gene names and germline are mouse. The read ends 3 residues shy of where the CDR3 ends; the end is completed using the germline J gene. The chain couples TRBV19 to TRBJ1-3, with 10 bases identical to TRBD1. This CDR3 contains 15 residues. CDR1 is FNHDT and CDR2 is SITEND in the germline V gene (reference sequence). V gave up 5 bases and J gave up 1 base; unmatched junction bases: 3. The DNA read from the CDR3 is TGTGCCAGCAGCCGGGACAGGGGATCTGGAAATACG. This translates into CASSRDRGSGNT. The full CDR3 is CASSRDRGSGNTLYF.

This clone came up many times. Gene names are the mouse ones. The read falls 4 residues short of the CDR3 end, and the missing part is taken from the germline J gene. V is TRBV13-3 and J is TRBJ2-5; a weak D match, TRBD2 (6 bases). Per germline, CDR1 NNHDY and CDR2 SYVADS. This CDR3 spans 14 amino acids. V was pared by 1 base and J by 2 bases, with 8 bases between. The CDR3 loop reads CASSDWGFQDTQYF. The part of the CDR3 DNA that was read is TGTGCCAGCAGTGATTGGGGGTTCCAAGAC. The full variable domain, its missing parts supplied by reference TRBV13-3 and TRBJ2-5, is EAAVTQSPRSKVAVTGGKVTLSCHQTNNHDYMYWYRQDTGHGLRLIHYSYVADSTEKGDIPDGYKASRPSQENFSLILELASLSQTAVYFCASSDWGFQDTQYFGPGTRLLVL.

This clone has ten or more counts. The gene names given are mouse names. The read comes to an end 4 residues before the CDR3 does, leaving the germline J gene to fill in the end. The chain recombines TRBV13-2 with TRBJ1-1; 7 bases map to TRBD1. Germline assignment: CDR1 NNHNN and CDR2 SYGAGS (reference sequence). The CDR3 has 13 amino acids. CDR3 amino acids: CASGERQGSEVFF. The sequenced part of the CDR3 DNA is TGTGCCAGCGGTGAGAGACAGGGATCA.

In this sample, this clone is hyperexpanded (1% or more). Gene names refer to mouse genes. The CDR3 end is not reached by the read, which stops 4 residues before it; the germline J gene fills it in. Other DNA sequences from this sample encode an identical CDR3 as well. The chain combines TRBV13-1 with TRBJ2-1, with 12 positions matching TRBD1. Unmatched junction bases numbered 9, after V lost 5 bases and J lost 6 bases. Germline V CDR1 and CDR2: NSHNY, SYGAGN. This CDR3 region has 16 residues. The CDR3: CASSSSGTGGFAEQFF. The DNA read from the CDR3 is TGTGCCAGCAGCTCATCCGGGACAGGGGGCTTTGCT.

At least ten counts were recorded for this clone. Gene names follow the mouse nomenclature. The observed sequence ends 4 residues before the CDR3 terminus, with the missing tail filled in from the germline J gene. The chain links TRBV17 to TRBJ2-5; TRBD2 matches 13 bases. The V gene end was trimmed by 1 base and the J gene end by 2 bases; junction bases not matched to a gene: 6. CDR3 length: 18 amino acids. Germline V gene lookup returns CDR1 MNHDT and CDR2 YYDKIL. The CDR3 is CASSRGTGGARLQDTQYF. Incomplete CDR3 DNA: TGTGCTAGCAGTAGAGGGACTGGGGGGGCGCGACTCCAAGAC.

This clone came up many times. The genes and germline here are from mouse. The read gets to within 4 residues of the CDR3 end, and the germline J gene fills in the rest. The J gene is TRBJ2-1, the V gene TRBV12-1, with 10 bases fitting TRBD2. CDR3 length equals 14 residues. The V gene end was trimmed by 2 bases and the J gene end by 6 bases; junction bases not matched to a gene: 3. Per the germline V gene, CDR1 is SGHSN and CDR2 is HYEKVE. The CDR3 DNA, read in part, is TGTGCCAGCTCTCCTGGGGGGGCCGGTGCT. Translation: CASSPGGAGA. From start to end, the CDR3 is CASSPGGAGAEQFF.